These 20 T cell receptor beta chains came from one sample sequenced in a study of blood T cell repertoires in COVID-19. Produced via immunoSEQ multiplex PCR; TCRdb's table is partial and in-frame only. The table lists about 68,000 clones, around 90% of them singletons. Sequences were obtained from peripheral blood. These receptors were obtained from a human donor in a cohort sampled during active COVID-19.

CDR3 nucleotide sequence: TGTGCCAGCAGCCGGCAGACTAGCGGGACCAACACAGATACGCAGTATTTT. As protein: CASSRQTSGTNTDTQYF. The chain combines TRBV3-1 (or the pseudogene TRBV3-2) with TRBJ2-3; 11 bases map to TRBD2. J gave up 2 bases and V 4 bases, and 8 bases lay outside the gene matches. This CDR3 contains 17 residues. CDR1 is LGHDT, CDR2 YNNKEL, per germline (reference sequence).

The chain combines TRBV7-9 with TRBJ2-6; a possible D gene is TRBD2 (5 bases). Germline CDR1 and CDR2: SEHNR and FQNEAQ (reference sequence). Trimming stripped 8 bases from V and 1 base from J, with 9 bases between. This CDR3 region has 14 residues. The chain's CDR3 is CASGRVSGANVLTF. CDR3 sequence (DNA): TGTGCCAGCGGGCGGGTTTCTGGGGCCAACGTCCTGACTTTC.

CDR3 in amino acids: CASSSSGGAYTDTQYF. CDR3 DNA: TGTGCCAGCAGCTCTAGCGGGGGGGCTTACACAGATACGCAGTATTTT. The chain employs TRBV28 and TRBJ2-3, with 12 positions matching TRBD2. The CDR3 is 16 amino acids. The trim removed 6 bases at V and 2 bases at J, leaving 6 bases unmatched. CDR1 and CDR2 (germline): MDHEN, SYDVKM.

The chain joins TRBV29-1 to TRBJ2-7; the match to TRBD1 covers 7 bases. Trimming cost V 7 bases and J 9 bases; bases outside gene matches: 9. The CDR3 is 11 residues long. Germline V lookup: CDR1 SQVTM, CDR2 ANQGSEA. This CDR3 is CSAGTGAGQYF. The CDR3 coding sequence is TGCAGCGCTGGAACAGGGGCCGGGCAGTACTTC.

The CDR3 bases are TGCGCCAGCAGCCAAGAAGGGGCTACGCAGTATTTT. Protein product: CASSQEGATQYF. This chain joins TRBV4-3 and TRBJ2-3, with D perhaps matching TRBD1 (5 bases). Germline V gene lookup returns CDR1 LGHNA and CDR2 YSLEER. CDR3 length: 12 residues. V was shortened by 0 bases and J by 8 bases, with 6 bases between the two germline ends.

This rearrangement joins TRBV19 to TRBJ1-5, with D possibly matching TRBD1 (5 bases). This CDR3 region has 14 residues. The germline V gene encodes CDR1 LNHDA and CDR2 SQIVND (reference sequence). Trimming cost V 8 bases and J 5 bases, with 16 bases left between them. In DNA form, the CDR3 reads TGTGCCAGTTGCGACAGACTAGGTTATCAGCCCCAGCATTTT. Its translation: CASCDRLGYQPQHF.

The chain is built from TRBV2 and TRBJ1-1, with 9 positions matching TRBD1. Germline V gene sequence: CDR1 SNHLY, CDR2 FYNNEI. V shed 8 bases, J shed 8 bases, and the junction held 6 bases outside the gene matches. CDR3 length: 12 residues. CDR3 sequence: CASRDRVDEAFF. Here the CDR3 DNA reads TGTGCCAGCCGGGACAGGGTTGACGAAGCTTTCTTT. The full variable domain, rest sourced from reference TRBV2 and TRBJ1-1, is EPEVTQTPSHQVTQMGQEVILRCVPISNHLYFYWYRQILGQKVEFLVSFYNNEISEKSEIFDDQFSVERPDGSNFTLKIRSTKLEDSAMYFCASRDRVDEAFFGQGTRLTVV.

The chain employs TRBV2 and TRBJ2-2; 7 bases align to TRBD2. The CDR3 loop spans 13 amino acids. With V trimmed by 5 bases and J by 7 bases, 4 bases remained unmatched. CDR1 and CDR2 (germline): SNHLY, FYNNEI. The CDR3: CASSLLAVGELFF. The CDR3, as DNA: TGTGCCAGCAGTCTGCTAGCGGTCGGGGAGCTGTTTTTT.

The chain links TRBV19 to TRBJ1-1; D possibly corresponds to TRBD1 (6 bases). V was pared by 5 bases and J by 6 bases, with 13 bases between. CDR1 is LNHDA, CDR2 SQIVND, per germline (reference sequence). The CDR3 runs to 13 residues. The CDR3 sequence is CASSFTGSPEAFF. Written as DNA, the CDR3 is TGTGCCAGTAGTTTTACAGGGTCTCCTGAAGCTTTCTTT.

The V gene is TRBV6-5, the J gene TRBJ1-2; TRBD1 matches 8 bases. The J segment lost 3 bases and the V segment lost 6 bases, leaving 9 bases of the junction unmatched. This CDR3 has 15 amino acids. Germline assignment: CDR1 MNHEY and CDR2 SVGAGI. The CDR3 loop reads CASRNPGQVDYGYTF. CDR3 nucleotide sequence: TGTGCCAGCAGAAACCCGGGACAGGTCGACTATGGCTACACCTTC.

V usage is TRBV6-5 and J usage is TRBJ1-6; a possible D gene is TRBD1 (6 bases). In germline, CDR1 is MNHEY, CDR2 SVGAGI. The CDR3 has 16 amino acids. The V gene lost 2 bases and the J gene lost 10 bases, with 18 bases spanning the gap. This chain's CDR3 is CASSYKGDLLGSPLHF. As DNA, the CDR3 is TGTGCCAGCAGTTACAAGGGGGACCTACTTGGATCACCCCTCCACTTT.

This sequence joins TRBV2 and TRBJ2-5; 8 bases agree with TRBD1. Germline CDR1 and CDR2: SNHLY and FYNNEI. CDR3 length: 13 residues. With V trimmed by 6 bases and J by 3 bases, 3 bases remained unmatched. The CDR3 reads CASRKTGEETQYF. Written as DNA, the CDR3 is TGTGCCAGCAGAAAGACAGGGGAAGAGACCCAGTACTTC.

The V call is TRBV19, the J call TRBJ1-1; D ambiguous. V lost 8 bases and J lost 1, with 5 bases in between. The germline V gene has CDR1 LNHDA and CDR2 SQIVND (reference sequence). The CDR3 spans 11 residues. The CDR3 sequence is CASRGNTEAFF. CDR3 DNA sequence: TGTGCCAGTCGGGGGAACACTGAAGCTTTCTTT.

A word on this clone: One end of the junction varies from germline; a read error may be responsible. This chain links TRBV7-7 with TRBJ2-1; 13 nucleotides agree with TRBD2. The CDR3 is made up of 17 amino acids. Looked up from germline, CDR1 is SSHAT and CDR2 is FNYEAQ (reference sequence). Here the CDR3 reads CASSTGLAGALYNEQFF. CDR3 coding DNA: TGTGCTAGCAGCACCGGACTAGCGGGGGCCTTATATAATGAGCAGTTCTTC. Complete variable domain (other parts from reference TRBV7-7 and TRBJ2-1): GAGVSQSPRYKVTKRGQDVTLRCDPISSHATLYWYQQALGQGPEFLTYFNYEAQPDKSGLPSDRFSAERPEGSISTLTIQRTEQRDSAMYRCASSTGLAGALYNEQFFGPGTRLTVL.

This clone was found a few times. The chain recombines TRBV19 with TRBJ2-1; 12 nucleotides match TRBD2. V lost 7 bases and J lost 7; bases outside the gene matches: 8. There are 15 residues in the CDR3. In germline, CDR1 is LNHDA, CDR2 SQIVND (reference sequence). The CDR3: CASKGYGTSGNEQFF. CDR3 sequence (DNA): TGTGCCAGTAAGGGGTACGGGACTAGCGGGAATGAGCAGTTCTTC. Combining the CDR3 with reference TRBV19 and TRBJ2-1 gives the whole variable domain DGGITQSPKYLFRKEGQNVTLSCEQNLNHDAMYWYRQDPGQGLRLIYYSQIVNDFQKGDIAEGYSVSREKKESFPLTVTSAQKNPTAFYLCASKGYGTSGNEQFFGPGTRLTVL.

DNA for the CDR3: TGCGCCAGCAGCTTGTCCGGGACAGGGGGATTGGGCTACACCTTC. This codes for CASSLSGTGGLGYTF. The rearrangement uses TRBV5-1 and TRBJ1-2, with TRBD1 matching 11 bases. The CDR3 extends over 15 amino acids. Per the germline V gene, CDR1 is SGHRS and CDR2 is YFSETQ. Trimming removed 1 base from V and 8 bases from J; junction bases left unmatched: 7. The whole variable domain, filled in from reference TRBV5-1 and TRBJ1-2, reads KAGVTQTPRYLIKTRGQQVTLSCSPISGHRSVSWYQQTPGQGLQFLFEYFSETQRNKGNFPGRFSGRQFSNSRSEMNVSTLELGDSALYLCASSLSGTGGLGYTFGSGTRLTVV.

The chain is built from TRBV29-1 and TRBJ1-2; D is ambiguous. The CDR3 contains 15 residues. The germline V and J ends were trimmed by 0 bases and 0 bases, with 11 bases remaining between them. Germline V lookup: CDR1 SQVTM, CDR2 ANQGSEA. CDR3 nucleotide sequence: TGCAGCGTTGAAGAGGCGGGCAGGTCTAACTATGGCTACACCTTC. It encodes CSVEEAGRSNYGYTF.

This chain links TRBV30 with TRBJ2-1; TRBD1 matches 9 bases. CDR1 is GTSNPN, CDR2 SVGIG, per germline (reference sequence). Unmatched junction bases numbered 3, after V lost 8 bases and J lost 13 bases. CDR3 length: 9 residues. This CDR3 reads CAGTGPQFF. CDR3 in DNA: TGTGCCGGGACAGGGCCTCAGTTCTTC.

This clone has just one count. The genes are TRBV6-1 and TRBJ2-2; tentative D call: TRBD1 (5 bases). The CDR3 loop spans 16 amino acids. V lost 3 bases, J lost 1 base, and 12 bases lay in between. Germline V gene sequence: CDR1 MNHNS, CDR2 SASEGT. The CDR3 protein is CASSDLGRGNTGELFF. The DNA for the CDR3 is TGTGCCAGCAGTGATCTCGGTAGGGGGAACACCGGGGAGCTGTTTTTT.

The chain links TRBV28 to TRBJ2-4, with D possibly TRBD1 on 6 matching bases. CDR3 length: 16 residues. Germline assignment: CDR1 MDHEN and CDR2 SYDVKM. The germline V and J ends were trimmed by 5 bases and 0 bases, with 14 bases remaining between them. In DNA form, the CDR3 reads TGTGCCAGCAGTCCCCGGCAGGACAGAGCCAAAAACATTCAGTACTTC. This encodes CASSPRQDRAKNIQYF.